The clone carrying this T cell receptor beta chain has only a few counts. This sample is part of a study of blood T cell repertoires in COVID-19. Authors' processing steps: By means of reference gene primer amplification, nucleated cell counts were estimated. Using immunoSEQ multiplex PCR, the repertoire was profiled, and TCRdb retains in-frame clones only, with some absent. V and J calls and clone size are those listed in that table; D and trimming were worked out from the DNA. The repertoire holds about 160,000 clones, with roughly 85% as singletons. Between the trimmed V and J ends, which lost 7 bases and 5 bases, there was a span of 9 bases. The germline V gene has CDR1 MDHEN and CDR2 SYDVKM. The CDR3 sequence is 13 residues long.

J is TRBJ1-6 and V is TRBV28; D is unclear. The specimen was peripheral blood. The clonotype originates from a human donor with acute or convalescent COVID-19. The donor label of this sample is uncertain. Here the CDR3 reads CASTPQHNSPLHF. DNA for the CDR3: TGTGCCAGCACCCCACAACATAATTCACCCCTCCACTTT.